The 21 T cell receptor beta chains given below trace back to one sample, sequenced in a study of blood T cell repertoires in COVID-19. The repertoire was sequenced with immunoSEQ multiplex PCR; TCRdb's copy has only in-frame clones and lacks some. The sample consists of 65,000 to 75,000 clones, roughly 90% of them appearing once. The sequenced material came from peripheral blood. Source of these receptors: a man aged 50 to 59 with active COVID-19.

This chain links TRBV11-3 with TRBJ1-2; 7 bases line up with TRBD1. Germline V gene sequence: CDR1 SGHNT, CDR2 YENEEA. V shed 1 base, J shed 3 bases, and the junction held 5 bases outside the gene matches. The CDR3 totals 15 residues. CDR3 sequence: CASSLGGGGYYGYTF. The DNA for the CDR3 is TGTGCCAGCAGCTTAGGAGGAGGGGGCTACTATGGCTACACCTTC.

The chain employs TRBV21-1 and TRBJ1-2; the DNA was not used to check the table's D call, TRBD1. TRBV21-1 is classified as a pseudogene. CDR3 length: 13 amino acids. The CDR3 region is CASRKGFSAGYTF. The CDR3 nucleotides are TGTGCCAGCAGGAAGGGGTTTTCGGCTGGCTACACCTTC.

The rearrangement uses TRBV7-9 and TRBJ2-3, with D perhaps matching TRBD1 (5 bases). CDR3 length: 15 residues. Germline CDR1 reads SEHNR; CDR2 reads FQNEAQ (reference sequence). V lost 6 bases to trimming and J lost 0 bases, with 13 bases between them. This CDR3 reads CASRYWGGSTDTQYF. CDR3 DNA sequence: TGTGCCAGCAGGTACTGGGGCGGCAGCACAGATACGCAGTATTTT.

This sequence joins TRBV7-2 and TRBJ2-2; no clear D gene. Per germline, CDR1 SGHTA and CDR2 FQGNSA. Trimming pared 3 bases from V and 2 bases from J, leaving 10 bases between. The CDR3 totals 15 residues. The CDR3 coding sequence is TGTGCCAGCAGCTTTAGGCAGGTTAACACCGGGGAGCTGTTTTTT. It yields the protein CASSFRQVNTGELFF.

The V gene is TRBV10-3, the J gene TRBJ2-1, with a possible D match to TRBD1 (5 bases). Trimming stripped 2 bases from V and 4 bases from J, with 9 bases between. The CDR3 has 14 residues. Germline V gene sequence: CDR1 ENHRY, CDR2 SYGVKD. The CDR3: CAISEVAGYNEQFF. The CDR3 DNA is TGTGCCATCAGTGAGGTGGCAGGGTACAATGAGCAGTTCTTC.

CDR3 sequence reads: CASSPRDRGLGEQYF. CDR3 DNA: TGTGCCAGCAGCCCTAGAGACAGGGGGCTGGGCGAGCAGTACTTC. The V call is TRBV7-2, the J call TRBJ2-7; 10 bases fit TRBD1. V trimming: 5 bases; J trimming: 6 bases; junction bases outside the gene matches: 10. The CDR3 runs to 15 residues. Germline V gene lookup returns CDR1 SGHTA and CDR2 FQGNSA.

This sequence joins TRBV30 and TRBJ2-2; the match to TRBD2 covers 10 bases. J was trimmed by 6 bases and V by 8 bases; bases with no gene match: 15. Germline lookup yields CDR1 GTSNPN and CDR2 SVGIG (reference sequence). The CDR3 covers 16 residues. The CDR3, as DNA: TGTGCCCAACATGAGGGGGCTAGCGGGAGCGCCGGGGAGCTGTTTTTT. Its protein is CAQHEGASGSAGELFF.

V is TRBV4-3 and J is TRBJ2-7; D is perhaps TRBD1 (8 bases). Germline V gene lookup returns CDR1 LGHNA and CDR2 YSLEER. CDR3 length: 14 residues. V lost 4 bases to trimming and J lost 4 bases, with 14 bases between them. The CDR3: CASSPTGGGYEQYF. In DNA, the CDR3 is TGCGCCAGCAGCCCTACAGGGGGGGGATACGAGCAGTACTTC.

The chain couples TRBV11-3 to TRBJ2-1; D is possibly TRBD1 (5 bases). V lost 0 bases, J lost 9 bases, and 18 bases lay in between. Germline-derived CDR1 and CDR2 are SGHNT and YENEEA. There are 16 residues in the CDR3. The CDR3 loop reads CASSLDPGQGVSEQFF. The CDR3 bases are TGTGCCAGCAGCTTAGATCCTGGGCAAGGGGTCAGTGAGCAGTTCTTC.

This clone has more than one count but fewer than ten. The chain recombines TRBV10-3 with TRBJ1-2; D unresolved. The CDR3 sequence is 11 residues long. V was shortened by 0 bases and J by 8 bases, with 4 bases between the two germline ends. Germline CDR1 is ENHRY and CDR2 is SYGVKD. The DNA for the CDR3 is TGTGCCATCAGTGAGTCTATAGGCTACACCTTC. It yields the protein CAISESIGYTF.

This clone is labeled medium-sized. This chain joins TRBV19 and TRBJ2-7; no firm D call. Trimming cost V 1 base and J 6 bases, with 10 bases left between them. The CDR3 runs 13 residues. Per the germline V gene, CDR1 is LNHDA and CDR2 is SQIVND (reference sequence). CDR3 in DNA: TGTGCCAGTAGTATAGTCTCCGTCTCCGAGCAGTACTTC. It encodes CASSIVSVSEQYF.

The chain combines TRBV6-5 with TRBJ1-4; the D gene is possibly TRBD1 (5 bases). The CDR3 covers 14 residues. CDR1 and CDR2 from the germline V gene are MNHEY and SVGAGI. With 6 bases removed from V and 3 bases from J, the gap between germline ends came to 11 bases. CDR3 in DNA: TGTGCCAGCAGGAGCGGGACGGCTAATGAAAAACTGTTTTTT. The encoded protein is CASRSGTANEKLFF.

V gene TRBV18 combines with J gene TRBJ1-5; 8 nucleotides align to TRBD1. The length of the CDR3 is 14 residues. Trimming took 4 bases from V and 7 from J; bases not matched to a gene: 6. Germline V gene data show CDR1 as KGHSH and CDR2 as LQKENI. The CDR3 sequence is CASSQGQEKQPQHF. The CDR3 DNA reads as TGTGCCAGCTCACAGGGACAGGAGAAACAGCCCCAGCATTTT.

This chain connects TRBV2 to TRBJ2-7; 8 bases are shared with TRBD2. Germline V CDR1 and CDR2: SNHLY, FYNNEI. Unmatched junction bases numbered 10, after V lost 11 bases and J lost 4 bases. The CDR3 runs 13 residues. This CDR3 is CARAGSGSYEQYF. The CDR3 DNA reads as TGTGCCCGAGCAGGGAGCGGGAGTTACGAGCAGTACTTC.

This chain links TRBV19 with TRBJ2-2, with a weak D call TRBD2 (7 bases). CDR3 length: 16 residues. Germline CDR1 and CDR2: LNHDA and SQIVND (reference sequence). The V end was cut by 6 bases, the J end by 2 bases, with 16 bases between. The CDR3 DNA follows: TGTGCCAGTAGATGGGGGGGCGGTCCCAACACCGGGGAGCTGTTTTTT. It specifies CASRWGGGPNTGELFF.

The chain recombines TRBV6-6 with TRBJ1-1; possible D gene TRBD1, 6 bases. The germline V gene has CDR1 MNHNY and CDR2 SVGAGI (reference sequence). V was clipped by 4 bases and J by 0 bases, with 9 bases between them. CDR3 length equals 14 residues. CDR3 loop: CASSWDTMNTEAFF. CDR3 nucleotides: TGTGCCAGCAGTTGGGACACGATGAACACTGAAGCTTTCTTT.

To note about this clone: Other DNA sequences in this specimen translate into the identical CDR3. V is TRBV30 and J is TRBJ1-5; the D is unclear. Germline loops: CDR1 GTSNPN, CDR2 SVGIG (reference sequence). V lost 3 bases and J lost 3, with 9 bases in between. The CDR3 loop spans 13 amino acids. CDR3 sequence reads: CAWSSGNNQPQHF. The CDR3 nucleotides read TGTGCCTGGAGCTCCGGGAACAATCAGCCCCAGCATTTT. Using reference TRBV30 and TRBJ1-5 for the parts outside the CDR3, the full variable domain is SQTIHQWPATLVQPVGSPLSLECTVEGTSNPNLYWYRQAAGRGLQLLFYSVGIGQISSEVPQNLSASRPQDRQFILSSKKLLLSDSGFYLCAWSSGNNQPQHFGDGTRLSIL.

The chain joins TRBV9 to TRBJ2-7, with 10 bases lining up with TRBD2. Trimming at V came to 1 base and at J to 2 bases, leaving 3 bases not matched to a gene. The CDR3 runs 15 residues. Germline V CDR1 and CDR2: SGDLS, YYNGEE. The CDR3 spells CASSVSSGGPYEQYF. In DNA, the CDR3 is TGTGCCAGCAGCGTAAGTAGCGGGGGGCCCTACGAGCAGTACTTC.

V usage is TRBV11-2 and J usage is TRBJ2-5; TRBD2 matches 11 bases. J was trimmed by 5 bases and V by 5 bases; bases with no gene match: 10. The CDR3 is 16 residues long. Germline V CDR1 and CDR2: SGHAT, FQNNGV. DNA of the CDR3: TGTGCCAGCAGCCGAAGACTAGCGGGAATTCCGGAGACCCAGTACTTC. Amino acid sequence: CASSRRLAGIPETQYF.

V gene TRBV7-2 combines with J gene TRBJ1-4; TRBD1 is a possible D gene (5 bases). The V and J ends lost 3 bases and 6 bases respectively, with 11 bases between them. Per germline, CDR1 SGHTA and CDR2 FQGNSA. There are 14 residues in the CDR3. CDR3 region: CASSLARVDEKLFF. In DNA, the CDR3 is TGTGCCAGCAGCTTGGCCAGGGTAGATGAAAAACTGTTTTTT.

The J gene is TRBJ2-1, the V gene TRBV7-7, with 12 bases lining up with TRBD2. The germline V gene has CDR1 SSHAT and CDR2 FNYEAQ (reference sequence). CDR3 length: 15 residues. V lost 2 bases, J lost 6 bases, and 2 bases stayed unmatched. In DNA form, the CDR3 reads TGTGCCAGCAGCTTACTAGCGGGAGGGCCCAATGAGCAGTTCTTC. Protein product: CASSLLAGGPNEQFF.